The clone carrying this T cell receptor beta chain has ten or more counts. The antigen remains unidentified. This sample is part of a study of T cell repertoires in cytomegalovirus infection. Whole-study context: Public signatures in TCR beta pointed to CMV infection and matching HLA type. Study-wide findings and caveats: CMV carriers having the relevant HLA were flagged by cumulative public TCR beta family frequency. HLA-C-restricted, CMV-specific TCR beta clonotypes were dominant ex vivo.

V trimming: 5 bases; J trimming: 5 bases; junction bases outside the gene matches: 2. This CDR3 is built from 14 residues. Each CDR3 protein is one row after TCRdb ran MiXCR on the reads. Of hundreds of thousands of distinct CDR3 sequences in the sample, roughly 24% are singletons; the top ten hold 8%. This sequence originates from a human donor in good health (CMV status not recorded). Some clones in this sample may be carry-over from other donors' samples. The chain combines TRBV12-3 or TRBV12-4 with TRBJ1-5, with 11 bases lining up with TRBD1. The sequenced sample was CD8+ T cells from PBMCs. The CDR3 protein is CASSGDRGDQPQHF. CDR3 in DNA: TGTGCCAGCAGTGGGGACAGGGGGGATCAGCCCCAGCATTTT.